Shown below are 30 T cell receptor beta chains from a single sample sequenced in a study of blood T cells in healthy people across ages. Combining a sample-barcoded 5' primer with a J-beta primer mix, a second PCR ran for roughly 7 to 12 cycles. TCRdb processed the 5' RACE reads anew with MiXCR; each CDR3 protein has one entry. The repertoire holds around 1.5 million distinct CDR3 sequences, roughly 60% seen once, with over 5% in the top ten. The specimen sequenced was blood. These receptors originate from a man aged 18 to 35 in good health.

This chain joins TRBV14 and TRBJ2-7; tentatively, D is TRBD1 (6 bases). Trimming pared 1 base from V and 4 bases from J, leaving 14 bases between. The CDR3 contains 15 residues. Germline CDR1 reads SGHDN; CDR2 reads FVKESK. The CDR3 nucleotides read TGTGCCAGCAGCCAAGTACAGGGTCCGGGATACGAGCAGTACTTC. Amino acids: CASSQVQGPGYEQYF.

The chain uses TRBV20-1 and TRBJ2-7; D call uncertain. V lost 5 bases and J 3 bases, leaving 14 bases between the germline ends. Germline V gene sequence: CDR1 DFQATT, CDR2 SNEGSKA (reference sequence). The CDR3 totals 13 residues. The CDR3 coding sequence is TGCAGTGCTTTATCCGATCATTTCTACGAGCAGTACTTC. Translating gives CSALSDHFYEQYF.

The chain has TRBV14 and TRBJ2-4; D unclear. The end of the DNA fits TRBJ2-7 better, so the J call may be wrong. The CDR3 runs 13 residues. Germline V gives CDR1 SGHDN, CDR2 FVKESK. CDR3 nucleotides: TGTGCCAGCAGCCAACACAAACGATACGAGCAGTACTTC. As protein: CASSQHKRYEQYF.

The chain has TRBV20-1 and TRBJ1-2, with D unclear. CDR3 length: 13 residues. Germline CDR1 is DFQATT and CDR2 is SNEGSKA (reference sequence). V was shortened by 5 bases and J by 5 bases, with 15 bases between the two germline ends. The CDR3, as DNA: TGCAGTGCTGAGGGCTTAGTGGGGTATGGCTACACCTTC. This encodes CSAEGLVGYGYTF.

The chain joins TRBV10-3 to TRBJ1-1; 7 bases line up with TRBD1. The germline V gene has CDR1 ENHRY and CDR2 SYGVKD. The CDR3 is 18 residues long. J gave up 2 bases and V 4 bases, and 16 bases lay outside the gene matches. Here the CDR3 DNA reads TGTGCCATCAGTGGGGCCTTAAGATCCACAGGGGTTAACACTGAAGCTTTCTTT. Encoded protein: CAISGALRSTGVNTEAFF.

This chain uses TRBV2 with TRBJ1-5; D is unresolved. Per the germline V gene, CDR1 is SNHLY and CDR2 is FYNNEI. Trimming shortened V by 8 bases and J by 3 bases, and 17 bases separated the two germline ends. This CDR3 is built from 15 residues. The DNA of the CDR3 is TGTGCCAGCTGTAGCGGGCAGGCCGACAATCAGCCCCAGCATTTT. Translating gives CASCSGQADNQPQHF. Full variable domain (missing parts from reference TRBV2 and TRBJ1-5): EPEVTQTPSHQVTQMGQEVILRCVPISNHLYFYWYRQILGQKVEFLVSFYNNEISEKSEIFDDQFSVERPDGSNFTLKIRSTKLEDSAMYFCASCSGQADNQPQHFGDGTRLSIL.

In DNA, the CDR3 is TGTGCCAGCTCATCGACAGGGACTAGGTCCTACAATGAGCAGTTCTTC. Amino acids: CASSSTGTRSYNEQFF. The V and J genes are TRBV18 and TRBJ2-1; possibly TRBD2 for D (8 bases). CDR1 and CDR2 (germline): KGHSH, LQKENI. The germline V and J ends were trimmed by 5 bases and 1 base, with 15 bases remaining between them. There are 16 residues in the CDR3.

The chain carries TRBV14 and TRBJ2-7, with unresolved D. Trimming cost V 0 bases and J 5 bases, with 8 bases left between them. Germline lookup yields CDR1 SGHDN and CDR2 FVKESK. This CDR3 contains 13 residues. CDR3 in DNA: TGTGCCAGCAGCCAAGACACAACGAACGAGCAGTACTTC. Protein sequence: CASSQDTTNEQYF.

In this sample, this clonotype turned up a few times. Just one base apart from a much larger clone, this may be a read error. V and J are TRBV27 and TRBJ2-5, with a tentative D call TRBD1 (5 bases). V was shortened by 5 bases and J by 5 bases, with 12 bases between the two germline ends. This CDR3 comprises 13 residues. The germline V gene encodes CDR1 MNHEY and CDR2 SMNVEV (reference sequence). The chain's CDR3 is CASSPQGKETQYF. In DNA form, the CDR3 reads TGTGCCAGCAGTCCGCAGGGAAAGGAGACCCAGTACTTC.

This clonotype appeared a single time. This chain uses TRBV4-1 with TRBJ1-5; no clear D. The CDR3 extends over 15 amino acids. Germline assignment: CDR1 MGHRA and CDR2 YSYEKL. V was cut by 1 base and J by 7 bases, with 14 bases left in between. CDR3 region: CASSQGLRSGQPQHF. DNA of the CDR3: TGCGCCAGCAGCCAAGGGTTGCGGTCCGGGCAGCCCCAGCATTTT.

The V gene is TRBV29-1, the J gene TRBJ2-2; maybe TRBD1 (8 bases). The CDR3 runs 13 residues. Germline lookup yields CDR1 SQVTM and CDR2 ANQGSEA. The V end lost 6 bases, the J end lost 6 bases, and 14 bases lay between the germline ends. CDR3 sequence: CSVGQGGAGELFF. In DNA, the CDR3 is TGCAGCGTAGGACAGGGAGGGGCCGGGGAGCTGTTTTTT.

The chain employs TRBV7-2 and TRBJ2-3; no clear D gene. Trimming stripped 5 bases from V and 2 bases from J, with 17 bases between. This CDR3 contains 16 residues. Per germline, CDR1 SGHTA and CDR2 FQGNSA. CDR3 region: CASSPELIYDTDTQYF. The DNA of the CDR3 is TGTGCCAGCAGCCCCGAGTTGATTTATGACACAGATACGCAGTATTTT.

A word on this clonotype: Just one base apart from a much larger clone, this may be a read error. V and J are TRBV12-3 or TRBV12-4 and TRBJ2-3, with D perhaps TRBD2 (5 bases). The CDR3 runs to 14 residues. The CDR3 loop is CAGSGLGGTDTQYF. CDR3 in DNA: TGTGCCGGCAGTGGACTGGGAGGCACAGATACGCAGTATTTT.

The rearrangement uses TRBV4-3 and TRBJ1-1; D call uncertain. Germline V lookup: CDR1 LGHNA, CDR2 YSLEER. The CDR3 contains 14 residues. Trimming removed 0 bases at V and 0 bases at J, with 5 bases between. CDR3 amino acids: CASSQDHLNTEAFF. CDR3 DNA: TGCGCCAGCAGCCAAGATCATCTGAACACTGAAGCTTTCTTT.

This clonotype was observed many times. The V gene is TRBV20-1, the J gene TRBJ2-4; 10 nucleotides align to TRBD1. Losses at the gene ends were 0 bases for V and 7 bases for J; bases not matched to a gene: 6. Germline V gene lookup returns CDR1 DFQATT and CDR2 SNEGSKA (reference sequence). There are 15 residues in the CDR3. CDR3 DNA sequence: TGCAGTGCTAGAGATCTCGGGACAGGGGTGAACATTCAGTACTTC. Protein: CSARDLGTGVNIQYF.

This clonotype was observed once. V is TRBV24-1 and J is TRBJ1-2; TRBD1 might be the D (5 bases). Trimming removed 3 bases from V and 2 bases from J, with 12 bases in between. The CDR3 sequence is 15 residues long. The germline V gene has CDR1 KGHDR and CDR2 SFDVKD. The CDR3 DNA is TGTGCCACCAGTGATCCTGAAGACAGAAACTATGGCTACACCTTC. Protein: CATSDPEDRNYGYTF.

The rearrangement joins TRBV6-5 to TRBJ1-2, with D possibly being TRBD1 (6 bases). The CDR3 has 13 residues. Germline V gives CDR1 MNHEY, CDR2 SVGAGI. Trimming left V 7 bases short and J 6 bases short, with 15 bases between. CDR3 sequence reads: CASTPGDVDGYTF. As DNA, the CDR3 is TGTGCCAGCACCCCAGGGGACGTGGATGGCTACACCTTC.

The chain recombines TRBV14 with TRBJ1-1; perhaps TRBD1 as D (5 bases). Germline-derived CDR1 and CDR2 are SGHDN and FVKESK. The CDR3 sequence is 16 residues long. The germline V and J ends were trimmed by 0 bases and 1 base, with 12 bases remaining between them. Here the CDR3 DNA reads TGTGCCAGCAGCCAAGACCAGGGCTGGGGGAACACTGAAGCTTTCTTT. It codes for CASSQDQGWGNTEAFF.

This clonotype was counted a few times. As DNA, the CDR3 is TGTGCCAGCAGGCTGCCTCAGGGTCAAAGAGCCATGAACACTGAAGCTTTCTTT. Protein: CASRLPQGQRAMNTEAFF. The genes are TRBV12-3 or TRBV12-4 and TRBJ1-1; possibly TRBD1 for D (5 bases). V lost 6 bases, J lost 0 bases, and 23 bases lay in between. The CDR3 runs to 18 residues.

There are many counts of this clonotype. This chain connects TRBV25-1 to TRBJ2-3; 9 nucleotides agree with TRBD1. The V gene's germline CDR1 is MGHDK and CDR2 SYGVNS. The trim removed 4 bases at V and 6 bases at J, leaving 11 bases unmatched. The CDR3 is made up of 16 amino acids. The CDR3 nucleotides are TGTGCCAGCAGTGCCCTCGGGACAGGGAAGGAGGATACGCAGTATTTT. Translated: CASSALGTGKEDTQYF.

This clonotype was counted only a few times. A much larger clone lies one base from this, so it may be a read error. The chain combines TRBV12-3 or TRBV12-4 with TRBJ2-7; TRBD1 matches 11 bases. Trimming cost V 5 bases and J 3 bases; bases outside gene matches: 3. The CDR3 extends over 14 amino acids. This CDR3 reads CASSIGTGGYEQYF. In nucleotides, the CDR3 is TGTGCCAGCAGTATAGGGACAGGGGGCTACGAGCAGTACTTC.

V gene TRBV3-1 combines with J gene TRBJ2-1, with 11 positions matching TRBD2. In germline, CDR1 is LGHDT, CDR2 YNNKEL (reference sequence). Trimming at V came to 3 bases and at J to 5 bases, leaving 3 bases not matched to a gene. The CDR3 covers 15 residues. The CDR3 sequence is CASSQGLAEDNEQFF. CDR3 DNA sequence: TGTGCCAGCAGCCAGGGACTAGCGGAGGACAATGAGCAGTTCTTC.

This clonotype was seen many times. The rearrangement joins TRBV20-1 to TRBJ2-7, with unresolved D. The V end was cut by 1 base, the J end by 0 bases, with 7 bases between. The CDR3 runs 13 residues. Germline CDR1 and CDR2: DFQATT and SNEGSKA (reference sequence). The CDR3 DNA reads TGCAGTGCTAGAGGGGCGAGCTCCTACGAGCAGTACTTC. It encodes CSARGASSYEQYF.

The rearrangement uses TRBV7-9 and TRBJ1-2; D is unresolved. This CDR3 region has 15 residues. V was clipped by 5 bases and J by 2 bases, with 15 bases between them. Looked up from germline, CDR1 is SEHNR and CDR2 is FQNEAQ (reference sequence). The CDR3 coding sequence is TGTGCCAGCAGCGAAAAAGAGGCGATAAACTATGGCTACACCTTC. Encoded protein: CASSEKEAINYGYTF.

This clonotype was observed once. V is TRBV12-3 or TRBV12-4 and J is TRBJ1-4; a weak D match, TRBD1 (5 bases). The length of the CDR3 is 16 residues. V lost 1 base, J lost 11 bases, and 20 bases lay in between. For the CDR3, the DNA is TGTGCCAGCAGTTTAGTTCCTAGACGCGGAGCAGGGAAACTGTTTTTT. Translation: CASSLVPRRGAGKLFF.

The V call is TRBV7-9, the J call TRBJ2-5; D not certain. The V end was cut by 5 bases, the J end by 5 bases, with 15 bases between. CDR1 is SEHNR, CDR2 FQNEAQ, per germline (reference sequence). The CDR3 sequence is 14 residues long. The CDR3 region is CASSPPTGYETQYF. CDR3 coding DNA: TGTGCCAGCAGCCCCCCCACCGGCTATGAGACCCAGTACTTC.

This rearrangement joins TRBV20-1 to TRBJ2-1, with 9 bases aligning to TRBD2. This CDR3 contains 15 residues. V lost 3 bases, J lost 8 bases, and 11 bases stayed unmatched. From germline, CDR1 is DFQATT and CDR2 SNEGSKA (reference sequence). CDR3: CSARDGAGGSDEQFF. Written as DNA, the CDR3 is TGCAGTGCTAGGGATGGAGCGGGAGGAAGTGATGAGCAGTTCTTC.

V is TRBV9 and J is TRBJ1-2; no clear D gene. The germline V gene encodes CDR1 SGDLS and CDR2 YYNGEE. This CDR3 contains 14 residues. The V end was cut by 0 bases, the J end by 3 bases, with 9 bases between. CDR3 in amino acids: CASSVASVHYGYTF. CDR3 nucleotide sequence: TGTGCCAGCAGCGTAGCCTCAGTCCACTATGGCTACACCTTC.

The V call is TRBV4-2, the J call TRBJ1-1; possible D gene TRBD1, 5 bases. CDR3 length equals 16 residues. Trimming cost V 3 bases and J 0 bases, with 14 bases left between them. Germline assignment: CDR1 LGHNA and CDR2 YNFKEQ. DNA for the CDR3: TGTGCCAGCAGCCATTTTGGGGGGAGCTTGAACACTGAAGCTTTCTTT. It is translated as CASSHFGGSLNTEAFF.

This clonotype was seen only a few times. The gene calls are TRBV6-6 and TRBJ2-5, with a tentative D call TRBD1 (5 bases). Germline-derived CDR1 and CDR2 are MNHNY and SVGAGI (reference sequence). The length of the CDR3 is 14 residues. Between the trimmed V and J ends, which lost 6 bases and 2 bases, there was a span of 13 bases. CDR3 bases: TGTGCCAGCAGATCCCTCGACAGTCAAGAGACCCAGTACTTC. Its protein is CASRSLDSQETQYF.